A single sample gave rise to the 10 T cell receptor beta chains below, sequenced in a study of T cell repertoires and HLA-DP antigens (dated by TCRdb to the late 2010s). The library was produced with the immunoSEQ multiplex PCR assay. The immuneACCESS repertoire file appears here via TCRdb, limited to in-frame rearrangements. These files lack a portion of the clones; in checked studies, under half of the deficit traces to unresolved V genes, and the cause of the others is not known. Counted in this sample were approximately 86,000 clones; about nine tenths of them appeared once. Together, the top ten hold 1.7% of the sample. Their target antigens are unknown. Sequencing used CD4+ T cells from PBMCs. All receptors come from a man aged 50-60 years in good health and CMV-seronegative.

This chain joins TRBV7-8 and TRBJ2-6, with D perhaps matching TRBD1 (5 bases). CDR1 is SGHVS and CDR2 is FQNEAQ in the germline V gene. Trimming left V 4 bases short and J 0 bases short, with 7 bases between. This CDR3 has 15 amino acids. The DNA for the CDR3 is TGTGCCAGCAGCTCCGACAGCTCTGGGGCCAACGTCCTGACTTTC. Translated: CASSSDSSGANVLTF.

The genes are TRBV30 and TRBJ1-3; 9 nucleotides agree with TRBD1. V lost 3 bases to trimming and J lost 0 bases; unmatched junction nucleotides: 6. Germline V gene lookup returns CDR1 GTSNPN and CDR2 SVGIG (reference sequence). The CDR3 has 16 amino acids. Written as DNA, the CDR3 is TGTGCCTGGAGCCGGGACAGGGACCTCTCTGGAAACACCATATATTTT. Its protein is CAWSRDRDLSGNTIYF.

V gene TRBV5-1 combines with J gene TRBJ1-2, with 10 positions matching TRBD1. The junction had 12 bases not matched to a gene; V was cut back by 4 bases and J by 0 bases. Germline CDR1 reads SGHRS; CDR2 reads YFSETQ. CDR3 length: 18 residues. In DNA, the CDR3 is TGCGCCAGCAGCGTGGCCGGGACAGGGGTCGTCACTAACTATGGCTACACCTTC. The encoded protein is CASSVAGTGVVTNYGYTF.

The rearrangement joins TRBV2 to TRBJ1-4; 8 nucleotides align to TRBD1. Germline trimming cut 7 bases from V and 5 bases from J; bases unmatched to any gene: 9. Germline V gene sequence: CDR1 SNHLY, CDR2 FYNNEI. The CDR3 consists of 15 residues. The CDR3 loop reads CASIPTGGKNEKLFF. CDR3 DNA sequence: TGTGCCAGCATTCCCACAGGGGGGAAGAATGAAAAACTGTTTTTT. The whole variable domain, remainder taken from reference TRBV2 and TRBJ1-4, is EPEVTQTPSHQVTQMGQEVILRCVPISNHLYFYWYRQILGQKVEFLVSFYNNEISEKSEIFDDQFSVERPDGSNFTLKIRSTKLEDSAMYFCASIPTGGKNEKLFFGSGTQLSVL.

This clone appeared a single time. The gene calls are TRBV18 and TRBJ2-3, with 7 bases lining up with TRBD2. Germline V gene lookup returns CDR1 KGHSH and CDR2 LQKENI. The CDR3 spans 15 residues. The trim removed 5 bases at V and 2 bases at J, leaving 7 bases unmatched. As DNA, the CDR3 is TGTGCCAGCTCAAGGTCTAGCGGCTCCACAGATACGCAGTATTTT. Residues: CASSRSSGSTDTQYF.

This clone was recorded only once. CDR3: CASTIGLAGIQYF. For the CDR3, the DNA is TGTGCCAGCACCATAGGACTAGCAGGCATTCAGTACTTC. The V call is TRBV28, the J call TRBJ2-4; 8 bases map to TRBD2. Germline CDR1 reads MDHEN; CDR2 reads SYDVKM. The CDR3 has 13 amino acids. V shed 7 bases and J 9 bases; nucleotides not matched to a gene: 8. The whole variable domain, filled in from reference TRBV28 and TRBJ2-4, reads DVKVTQSSRYLVKRTGEKVFLECVQDMDHENMFWYRQDPGLGLRLIYFSYDVKMKEKGDIPEGYSVSREKKERFSLILESASTNQTSMYLCASTIGLAGIQYFGAGTRLSVL.

The chain uses TRBV10-2 and TRBJ1-5, with D unresolved. With 6 bases removed from V and 3 bases from J, the gap between germline ends came to 15 bases. Looked up from germline, CDR1 is WSHSY and CDR2 is SAAADI. This CDR3 has 15 amino acids. The CDR3 loop reads CASSASGANNQPQHF. CDR3 nucleotide sequence: TGCGCCAGCAGCGCCTCAGGAGCCAACAATCAGCCCCAGCATTTT.

The CDR3 DNA is TGTGCCAGCAGCCCGGCCGGGACAAATCAGCCCCAGCATTTT. Its protein is CASSPAGTNQPQHF. This sequence joins TRBV7-2 and TRBJ1-5; TRBD1 might be the D (6 bases). This CDR3 has 14 residues. Trimming removed 5 bases at V and 4 bases at J, with 12 bases between. Germline V CDR1 and CDR2: SGHTA, FQGNSA.

The rearrangement links TRBV29-1 to TRBJ2-7; D remains unclear. This CDR3 spans 14 amino acids. V was pared by 6 bases and J by 0 bases, with 15 bases between. Germline values: CDR1 SQVTM, CDR2 ANQGSEA. CDR3 in DNA: TGCAGCGTCCCCGACCCAGGCGTCTCCTACGAGCAGTACTTC. Its protein product is CSVPDPGVSYEQYF.

The chain has TRBV7-3 and TRBJ2-6, with TRBD1 matching 9 bases. J gave up 2 bases and V 5 bases, and 7 bases lay outside the gene matches. CDR1 is SGHTA and CDR2 is FQGTGA in the germline V gene. CDR3 size: 17 residues. This CDR3 is CASSRDRGFAGANVLTF. The DNA for the CDR3 is TGTGCCAGCAGCCGCGACAGGGGGTTCGCTGGGGCCAACGTCCTGACTTTC.